The 8 T cell receptor beta chains listed next were all sequenced from one sample in a study of shared clonotypes between healthy human individuals. Data came from immunoSEQ multiplex PCR; TCRdb stores just in-frame clones and leaves some out. This table holds about 2 million clones, over 85% found once. Sequenced: naive CD4+ T cells sorted from blood. The subset denotes: CD45RA+ positively selected. The receptors were sampled from a man aged 18 to 35 in good health.

The chain links TRBV11-2 to TRBJ2-6; D gene uncertain. The germline V gene has CDR1 SGHAT and CDR2 FQNNGV. The V gene lost 0 bases and the J gene lost 1 base, with 7 bases spanning the gap. This CDR3 comprises 16 residues. The CDR3 coding sequence is TGTGCCAGCAGCTTAGATATCGGGTCTGGGGCCAACGTCCTGACTTTC. Residues: CASSLDIGSGANVLTF.

This clone was recorded once. The chain joins TRBV9 to TRBJ2-1, with 9 bases that match TRBD2. CDR3 size: 17 residues. CDR1 is SGDLS and CDR2 is YYNGEE in the germline V gene. Losses at the gene ends were 3 bases for V and 7 bases for J; bases not matched to a gene: 14. The CDR3 is CASSAQGGGAKVNEQFF. The CDR3 DNA follows: TGTGCCAGCAGCGCTCAAGGCGGGGGGGCGAAAGTAAATGAGCAGTTCTTC. Full variable domain (missing parts from reference TRBV9 and TRBJ2-1): DSGVTQTPKHLITATGQRVTLRCSPRSGDLSVYWYQQSLDQGLQFLIQYYNGEERAKGNILERFSAQQFPDLHSELNLSSLELGDSALYFCASSAQGGGAKVNEQFFGPGTRLTVL.

This CDR3 is CASSRDRGPYF. CDR3 bases: TGTGCCAGCAGCCGGGACAGGGGTCCGTATTTT. The chain joins TRBV28 to TRBJ2-3; 10 bases map to TRBD1. CDR1 and CDR2 (germline): MDHEN, SYDVKM. The CDR3 consists of 11 residues. V dropped 6 bases and J dropped 14; count of bases not matched to a gene: 5.

The chain couples TRBV7-2 to TRBJ2-7, with D perhaps matching TRBD1 (5 bases). The length of the CDR3 is 12 residues. The germline V and J ends were trimmed by 6 bases and 6 bases, with 12 bases remaining between them. The V gene's germline CDR1 is SGHTA and CDR2 FQGNSA. In nucleotides, the CDR3 is TGTGCCAGCAGGATAGGGGTTGGCGAGCAGTACTTC. This sequence encodes CASRIGVGEQYF.

Remarks on this clone: Other nucleotide sequences from this sample produce the same CDR3. The V gene is TRBV18, the J gene TRBJ2-1, with unresolved D. The ends were cut back, 3 bases at V and 6 bases at J, with 6 bases in the middle. Germline V lookup: CDR1 KGHSH, CDR2 LQKENI. The CDR3 has 12 amino acids. CDR3 sequence (DNA): TGTGCCAGCTCACCCGATAGCAATGAGCAGTTCTTC. This encodes CASSPDSNEQFF.

Concerning this clone: Other DNA sequences within the sample encode an identical CDR3. Here the CDR3 reads CASSLYSNYGYTF. As DNA, the CDR3 is TGTGCCAGCAGCTTATACTCTAACTATGGCTACACCTTC. This chain joins TRBV7-2 and TRBJ1-2; D remains ambiguous. This CDR3 is built from 13 residues. Germline V gene sequence: CDR1 SGHTA, CDR2 FQGNSA. V dropped 2 bases and J dropped 0 bases, with 4 bases sitting between them.

The chain carries TRBV6-5 and TRBJ1-1; TRBD1 matches at 10 bases. The CDR3 is 15 amino acids. V lost 5 bases and J lost 4; bases outside the gene matches: 7. Germline values: CDR1 MNHEY, CDR2 SVGAGI. The chain's CDR3 is CASSQGTGVATEAFF. CDR3 sequence (DNA): TGTGCCAGCAGTCAAGGGACAGGGGTGGCCACTGAAGCTTTCTTT.

V and J are TRBV5-4 and TRBJ2-3; TRBD2 is a possible D gene (6 bases). CDR3 size: 12 residues. Germline CDR1 reads SGHNT; CDR2 reads YYREEE (reference sequence). Trimming removed 4 bases at V and 6 bases at J, with 9 bases between. The DNA of the CDR3 is TGTGCCAGCAGCGTGGAGGGGGATACGCAGTATTTT. It encodes CASSVEGDTQYF.